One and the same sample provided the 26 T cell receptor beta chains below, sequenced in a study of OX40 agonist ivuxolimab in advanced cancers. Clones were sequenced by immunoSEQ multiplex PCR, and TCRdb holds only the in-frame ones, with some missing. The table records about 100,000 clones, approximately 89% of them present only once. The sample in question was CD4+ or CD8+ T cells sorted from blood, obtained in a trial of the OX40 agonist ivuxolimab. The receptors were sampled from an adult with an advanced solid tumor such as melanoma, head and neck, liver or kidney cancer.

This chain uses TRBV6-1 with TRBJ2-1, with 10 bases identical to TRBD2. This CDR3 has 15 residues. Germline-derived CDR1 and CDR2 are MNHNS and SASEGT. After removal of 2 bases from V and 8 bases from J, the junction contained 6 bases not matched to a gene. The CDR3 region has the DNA TGTGCCAGCAGTGAAAAAACTAGCGGGAAATATGAGCAGTTCTTC. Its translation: CASSEKTSGKYEQFF.

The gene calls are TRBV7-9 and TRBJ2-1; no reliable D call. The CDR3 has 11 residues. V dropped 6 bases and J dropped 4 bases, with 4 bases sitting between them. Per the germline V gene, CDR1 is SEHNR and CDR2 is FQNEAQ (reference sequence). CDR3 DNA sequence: TGTGCCAGCAGACTTTACAATGAGCAGTTCTTC. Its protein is CASRLYNEQFF.

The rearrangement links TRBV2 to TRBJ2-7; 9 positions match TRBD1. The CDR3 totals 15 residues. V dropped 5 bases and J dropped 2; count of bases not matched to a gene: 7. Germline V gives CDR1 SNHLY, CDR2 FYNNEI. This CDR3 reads CASSSPGTGTYEQYF. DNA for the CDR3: TGTGCCAGCAGTTCGCCCGGGACAGGGACCTACGAGCAGTACTTC. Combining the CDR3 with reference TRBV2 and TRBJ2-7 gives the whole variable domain EPEVTQTPSHQVTQMGQEVILRCVPISNHLYFYWYRQILGQKVEFLVSFYNNEISEKSEIFDDQFSVERPDGSNFTLKIRSTKLEDSAMYFCASSSPGTGTYEQYFGPGTRLTVT.

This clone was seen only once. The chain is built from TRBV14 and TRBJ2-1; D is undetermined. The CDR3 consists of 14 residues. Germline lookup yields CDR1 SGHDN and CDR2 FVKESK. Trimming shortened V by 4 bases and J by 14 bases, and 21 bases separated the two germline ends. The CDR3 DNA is TGTGCCAGCAGCCTAGACCCGGCTTCCCCCTTGAAGTTCTTC. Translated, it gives CASSLDPASPLKFF.

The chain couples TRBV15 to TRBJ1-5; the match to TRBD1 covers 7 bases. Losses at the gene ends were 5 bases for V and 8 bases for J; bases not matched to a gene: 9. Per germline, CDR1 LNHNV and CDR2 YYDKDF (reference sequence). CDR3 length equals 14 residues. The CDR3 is CATSGGQVIKPQHF. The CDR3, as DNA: TGTGCCACCAGCGGAGGACAGGTGATAAAGCCCCAGCATTTT.

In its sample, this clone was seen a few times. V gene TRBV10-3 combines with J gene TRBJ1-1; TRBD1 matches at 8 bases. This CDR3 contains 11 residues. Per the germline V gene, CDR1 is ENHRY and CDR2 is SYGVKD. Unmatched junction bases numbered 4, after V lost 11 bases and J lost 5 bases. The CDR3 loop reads CASTGGTEAFF. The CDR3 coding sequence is TGTGCCTCTACAGGGGGGACTGAAGCTTTCTTT.

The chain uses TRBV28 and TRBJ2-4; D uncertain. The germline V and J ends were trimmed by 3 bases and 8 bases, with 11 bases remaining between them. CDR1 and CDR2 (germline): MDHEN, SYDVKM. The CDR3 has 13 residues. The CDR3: CASSFGTDHIQYF. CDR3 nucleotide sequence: TGTGCCAGCAGTTTCGGCACGGACCACATTCAGTACTTC.

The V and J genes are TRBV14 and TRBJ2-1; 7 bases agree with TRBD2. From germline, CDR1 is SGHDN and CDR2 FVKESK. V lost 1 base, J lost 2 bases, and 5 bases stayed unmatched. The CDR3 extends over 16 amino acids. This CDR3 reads CASSQVIAGAYNEQFF. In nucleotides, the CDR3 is TGTGCCAGCAGCCAAGTAATAGCGGGCGCCTACAATGAGCAGTTCTTC.

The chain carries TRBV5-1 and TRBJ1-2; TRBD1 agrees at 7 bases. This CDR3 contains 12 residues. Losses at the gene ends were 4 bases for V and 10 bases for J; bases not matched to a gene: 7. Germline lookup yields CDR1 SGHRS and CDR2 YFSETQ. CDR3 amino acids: CASSPGEGAYTF. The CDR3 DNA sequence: TGCGCCAGCAGCCCCGGGGAGGGGGCCTACACCTTC.

The CDR3 DNA follows: TGTGCCAGCAGCTCCAGGACAGGGATTACCGGGGAGCTGTTTTTT. Translating gives CASSSRTGITGELFF. This rearrangement joins TRBV7-2 to TRBJ2-2; 8 bases fit TRBD1. Per the germline V gene, CDR1 is SGHTA and CDR2 is FQGNSA. The V and J ends lost 4 bases and 5 bases, in that order; junction bases with no gene match: 6. The CDR3 consists of 15 residues.

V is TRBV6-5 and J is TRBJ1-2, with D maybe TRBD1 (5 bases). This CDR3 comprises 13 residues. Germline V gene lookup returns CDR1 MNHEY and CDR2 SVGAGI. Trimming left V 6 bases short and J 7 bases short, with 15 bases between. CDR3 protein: CASSTDFGGGYTF. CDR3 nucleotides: TGTGCCAGCAGCACTGATTTTGGGGGTGGCTACACCTTC.

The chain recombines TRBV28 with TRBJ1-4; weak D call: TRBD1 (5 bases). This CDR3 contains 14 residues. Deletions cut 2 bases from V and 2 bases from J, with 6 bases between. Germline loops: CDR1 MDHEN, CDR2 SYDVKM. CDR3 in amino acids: CASSLGGTNEKLFF. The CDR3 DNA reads TGTGCCAGCAGTTTAGGGGGGACTAATGAAAAACTGTTTTTT.

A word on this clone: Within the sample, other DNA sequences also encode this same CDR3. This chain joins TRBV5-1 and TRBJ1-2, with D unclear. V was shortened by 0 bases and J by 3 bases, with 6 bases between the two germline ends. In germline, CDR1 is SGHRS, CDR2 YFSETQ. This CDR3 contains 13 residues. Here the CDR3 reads CASSLVADYGYTF. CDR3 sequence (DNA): TGCGCCAGCAGCTTGGTCGCCGACTATGGCTACACCTTC.

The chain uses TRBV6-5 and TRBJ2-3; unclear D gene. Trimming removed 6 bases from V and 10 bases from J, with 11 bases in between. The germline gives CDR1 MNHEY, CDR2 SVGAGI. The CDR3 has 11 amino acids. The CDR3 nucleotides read TGTGCCAGCAGCCAGGCCCAATCGCAGTATTTT. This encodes CASSQAQSQYF.

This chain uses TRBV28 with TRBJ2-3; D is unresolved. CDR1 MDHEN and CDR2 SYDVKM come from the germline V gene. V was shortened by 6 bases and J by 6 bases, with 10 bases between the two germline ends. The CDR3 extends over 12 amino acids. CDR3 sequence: CASRPTQDTQYF. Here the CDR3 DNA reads TGTGCCAGCAGACCTACACAGGATACGCAGTATTTT.

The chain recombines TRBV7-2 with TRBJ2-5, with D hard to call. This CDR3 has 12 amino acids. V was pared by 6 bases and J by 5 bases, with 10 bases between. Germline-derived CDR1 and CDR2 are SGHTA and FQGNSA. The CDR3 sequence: CASSSNGETQYF. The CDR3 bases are TGTGCCAGCAGTTCGAACGGGGAGACCCAGTACTTC.

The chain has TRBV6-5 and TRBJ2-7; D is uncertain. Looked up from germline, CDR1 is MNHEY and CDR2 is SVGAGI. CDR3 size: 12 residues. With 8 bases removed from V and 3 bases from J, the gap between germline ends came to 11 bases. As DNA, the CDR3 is TGTGCCAGCCTCAGTCCGATCTACGAGCAGTACTTC. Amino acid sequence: CASLSPIYEQYF.

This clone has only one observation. The CDR3: CASSVGLGSGTGLAKNIQYF. CDR3 nucleotides: TGTGCCAGCAGCGTAGGGTTAGGTAGCGGGACTGGCTTAGCCAAAAACATTCAGTACTTC. This chain uses TRBV9 with TRBJ2-4, with TRBD2 identical over 8 bases. With 0 bases clipped from V and 0 bases from J, the junction kept 14 bases outside the gene matches. Germline V CDR1 and CDR2: SGDLS, YYNGEE. The CDR3 contains 20 residues.

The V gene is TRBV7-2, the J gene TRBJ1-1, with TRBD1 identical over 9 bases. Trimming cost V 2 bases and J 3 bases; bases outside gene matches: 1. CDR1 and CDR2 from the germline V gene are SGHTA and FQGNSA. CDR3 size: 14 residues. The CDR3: CASSLRQGDTEAFF. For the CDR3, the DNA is TGTGCCAGCAGCTTAAGACAGGGGGACACTGAAGCTTTCTTT.

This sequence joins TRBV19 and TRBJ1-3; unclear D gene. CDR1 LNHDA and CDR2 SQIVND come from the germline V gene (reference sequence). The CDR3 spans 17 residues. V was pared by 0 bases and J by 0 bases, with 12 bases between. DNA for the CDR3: TGTGCCAGTAGTATAGAGGGCATCTCCCTCTCTGGAAACACCATATATTTT. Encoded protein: CASSIEGISLSGNTIYF.

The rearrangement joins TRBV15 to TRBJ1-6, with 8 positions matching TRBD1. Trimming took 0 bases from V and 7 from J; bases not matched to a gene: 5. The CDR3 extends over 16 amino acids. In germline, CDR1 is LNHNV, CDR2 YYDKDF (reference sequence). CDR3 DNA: TGTGCCACCAGCAGAGACGGACAGGGTGGGAATTCACCCCTCCACTTT. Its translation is CATSRDGQGGNSPLHF.

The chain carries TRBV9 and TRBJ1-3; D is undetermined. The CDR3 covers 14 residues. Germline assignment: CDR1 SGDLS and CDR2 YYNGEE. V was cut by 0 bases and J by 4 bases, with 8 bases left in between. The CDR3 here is CASSVEGFGNTIYF. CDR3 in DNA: TGTGCCAGCAGCGTAGAAGGGTTCGGAAACACCATATATTTT.

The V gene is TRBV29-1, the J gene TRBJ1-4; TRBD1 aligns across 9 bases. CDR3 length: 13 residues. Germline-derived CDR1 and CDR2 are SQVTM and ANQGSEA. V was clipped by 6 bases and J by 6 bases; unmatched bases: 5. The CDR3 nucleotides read TGCAGCGTCGAACAGGGGGCGGATGAAAAACTGTTTTTT. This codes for CSVEQGADEKLFF. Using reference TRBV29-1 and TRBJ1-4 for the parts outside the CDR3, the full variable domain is SAVISQKPSRDICQRGTSLTIQCQVDSQVTMMFWYRQQPGQSLTLIATANQGSEATYESGFVIDKFPISRPNLTFSTLTVSNMSPEDSSIYLCSVEQGADEKLFFGSGTQLSVL.

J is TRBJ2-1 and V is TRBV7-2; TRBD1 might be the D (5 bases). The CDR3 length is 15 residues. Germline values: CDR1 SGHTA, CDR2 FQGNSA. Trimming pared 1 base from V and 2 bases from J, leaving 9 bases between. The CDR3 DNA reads TGTGCCAGCAGCTTAGGCAGGGCAACCTACAATGAGCAGTTCTTC. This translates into CASSLGRATYNEQFF.

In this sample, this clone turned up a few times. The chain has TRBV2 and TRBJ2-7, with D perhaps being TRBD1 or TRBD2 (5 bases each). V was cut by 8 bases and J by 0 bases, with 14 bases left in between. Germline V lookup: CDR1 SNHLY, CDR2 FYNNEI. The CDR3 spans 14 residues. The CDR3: CASVRERGSYEQYF. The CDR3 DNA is TGTGCCAGCGTACGGGAAAGGGGCTCCTACGAGCAGTACTTC.

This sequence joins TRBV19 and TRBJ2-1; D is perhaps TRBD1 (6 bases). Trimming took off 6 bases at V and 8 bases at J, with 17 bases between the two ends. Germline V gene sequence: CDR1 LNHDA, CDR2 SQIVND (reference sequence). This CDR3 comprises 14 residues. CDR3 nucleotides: TGTGCCAGTAGAAGTCAGGGGTATAGGGATGAGCAGTTCTTC. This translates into CASRSQGYRDEQFF.